This T cell receptor (beta chain) is drawn from a study of blood T cell repertoires in COVID-19. On the study more broadly: Specimens from acute and convalescent COVID-19 originated in the United States, Italy and Spain. In each case, the material was cDNA or gDNA derived from T cells, B-cell-depleted T cells, or PBMCs.

Study processing details: Counts of nucleated cells, estimated from reference gene primer amplification, were obtained. Assay used: immunoSEQ multiplex PCR; TCRdb lists only in-frame clones, some missing. That table furnishes V, J and clone size, whereas the DNA furnished D and trimming. Of about 140,000 clones in the sample, around 81% were seen once. Germline CDR1 reads MNHEY; CDR2 reads SMNVEV (reference sequence). The CDR3 contains 15 residues. J gave up 7 bases and V 6 bases, and 12 bases lay outside the gene matches. The gene calls are TRBV27 and TRBJ2-3; 8 bases are a match to TRBD2. Sequenced sample: peripheral blood. This sequence originates from an older woman with acute or convalescent COVID-19. The CDR3 sequence: CASSDPGLGTYTQYF. The CDR3 region has the DNA TGTGCCAGCAGCGATCCGGGACTAGGCACGTATACGCAGTATTTT.